Following are 4 T cell receptor beta chains from one sample sequenced in a study of shared clonotypes between healthy human individuals. Measured with immunoSEQ multiplex PCR; TCRdb has only the in-frame clones, and not every one. This sample yields around 1.5 million clones, of which 95% to 99% are seen a single time; roughly 0.42% belongs to the top ten. The sample consisted of naive CD4+ T cells sorted from blood. Sample subset: CD45RA+ positively selected. These receptor sequences come from a man aged 30 to 39 in good health.

The chain employs TRBV6-6 and TRBJ1-1; TRBD1 agrees at 7 bases. The CDR3 covers 14 residues. The V gene end was trimmed by 4 bases and the J gene end by 6 bases; junction bases not matched to a gene: 8. The germline gives CDR1 MNHNY, CDR2 SVGAGI (reference sequence). CDR3 in DNA: TGTGCCAGCAGTTTTAAGACAGGGCTGGCTGAAGCTTTCTTT. Translating it yields CASSFKTGLAEAFF.

Comment on this clone: The same CDR3 can be traced to other DNA sequences in this sample. The V and J genes are TRBV5-1 and TRBJ2-2; D is uncertain. Looked up from germline, CDR1 is SGHRS and CDR2 is YFSETQ. The CDR3 extends over 14 amino acids. The ends were cut back, 0 bases at V and 6 bases at J, with 9 bases in the middle. CDR3 in DNA: TGCGCCAGCAGCTTGGGGACGGAAGCCGGGGAGCTGTTTTTT. Encoded protein: CASSLGTEAGELFF.

J is TRBJ2-5 and V is TRBV15; D might be TRBD2 (7 bases). Trimming cost V 9 bases and J 4 bases, with 15 bases left between them. Germline V gives CDR1 LNHNV, CDR2 YYDKDF (reference sequence). This CDR3 spans 13 amino acids. CDR3 loop: CATSRGGTETQYF. The CDR3 DNA is TGTGCCACAAGCCGCGGGGGCACAGAGACCCAGTACTTC.

The chain is built from TRBV10-3 and TRBJ2-3; no firm D call. V lost 6 bases and J lost 6, with 10 bases in between. This CDR3 spans 12 amino acids. Germline V CDR1 and CDR2: ENHRY, SYGVKD. Written as DNA, the CDR3 is TGTGCCATCAGCCCGCTGGGCGATACGCAGTATTTT. Protein product: CAISPLGDTQYF.